This section outlines one T cell receptor beta chain sequence together with its context. This clone appeared a few times. Its antigen target is currently unknown. The record has no base qualities; no much larger clone is one base away. In total, over 600 healthy bone marrow donors made up the cohort. At the time of sampling, every cohort member was nominally healthy, though immune exposures that went unrecorded were likely present. The donor was CMV seropositive and was included in the group of 250 to 300 seropositive cohort members. A peripheral blood sample was provided by each donor, and peripheral blood mononuclear cells were used for TCR beta sequencing. The Qiagen DNeasy Blood Extraction Kit was used to extract genomic DNA from the blood cell samples. At the junction V is shortened by 3 bases and J by 4 bases, with 12 bases in between. CDR1 SNHLY and CDR2 FYNNEI are derived from the germline V gene. The CDR3, from cysteine to phenylalanine, totals 14 residues. Only the CDR3 region is kept as DNA, spanning 42 bases read in frame from base 1.

The sample originates from a study of cytomegalovirus exposure and HLA in healthy donors (dated by TCRdb to about 2017). With respect to the entire study: An earlier analysis of 587 of the donors reported approximately 300 Gb of sequence data and 100 million to 120 million unique TCR beta sequences obtained from around 180 million T cells. Rather than using new phenotypic data, the later analysis identified candidate immune exposures from TCR beta sequences and from how often those sequences occurred across donors. Typing coverage varied by locus: roughly 629-640 donors for A, B, C, DRB1 and DQB1; roughly 520 for DQA1; over 600 for DPA1; approximately 490 for DPB1. An earlier analysis of some 600 of the donors applied high-throughput TCR beta sequencing to assess whether each TCR beta V gene segment acted as functional or pseudogenic. A later analysis re-examined previously published TCR beta repertoires from more than 650 donors and added high-resolution HLA genotyping to investigate patterns of TCR occurrence. Four to six DR-DQ haplotypes were handled as single units for association and clustering, since linkage in the cohort was strong. Class I and class II HLA loci were covered by the typing at four-digit resolution. Among 398 genotyped donors of the cohort, an average of around 250,000 unique TCR beta nucleotide sequences was sequenced per donor, of which 15% to 20% were non-productive. A later genetic analysis used genome-wide SNP genotypes for about 55% of the 666 donors, treating that subset as a discovery cohort. The study combined high-throughput TCR immunosequencing, statistical association of individual TCRs with disease status, and machine learning to predict cytomegalovirus infection status. Among the 398 genotyped donors, roughly 80% belonged to the genetic ancestry cluster associated with self-reported Caucasian donors. The study aimed to test whether cataloging public T cell receptors could reveal signatures of past pathogen exposure. Using immunosequencing, the study profiled T cell repertoires from 550 to 750 subjects and related those repertoires to cytomegalovirus serostatus. All discovery cohort repertoires had been generated using a single sequencing platform. In addition to the first cohort of 650 to 750 subjects, a separate validation cohort of approximately 130 different subjects was used. Donor age, sex, ethnicity and CMV serostatus were compiled together with the repertoire data. An early release covering approximately 600 HLA-typed donors comprised about 320 gigabases of sequencing data and 65 million to 100 million unique TCR sequences.

The library was generated by the immunoSEQ multiplex PCR assay. For the multiplex PCR, a mixture combining 60 forward primers for TCR Vbeta segments and 13 reverse primers for TCR Jbeta segments was used. Amplification of the CDR3 region of rearranged TCR beta genes was performed with a multiplex PCR assay on genomic DNA. Amplified TCR beta libraries were sequenced as 87-base-pair reads on the Illumina HiSeq System. The paper's data handling went like this. Across the 666 repertoires, a later analysis counted tens of millions of unique TCR beta chains, roughly 11 million of which were shared by at least two donors. A nearest-neighbor algorithm error-corrected the raw reads and collapsed the reads into unique sequences, merging closely related sequences to remove PCR and sequencing errors. To assign V, D and J gene segments, CDR3 sequences were aligned to IMGT reference sequences. For a sequence to be retained, at least a six-nucleotide match to both a V gene segment and a J gene segment was required. Rearrangements were called productive when the CDR3 lacked stop codons and stayed in frame with V and J; all others were non-productive. CDR3 was defined according to IMGT convention as the region running from the second conserved V-encoded cysteine to the conserved J-encoded phenylalanine. In an earlier analysis of around 640 of the donors, sequences lacking an unambiguous match to a single V gene segment were excluded. In an earlier analysis of a few hundred of the donors, V segments were called functional above 56.7% productive rearrangements and were called segregating when the between-donor standard deviation exceeded 5%. To diagnose cytomegalovirus status from the catalog of TCR beta chain sequences, a statistical classification framework was built. In a later analysis, V and J genes were assigned by comparing TCR nucleotide sequences against IMGT/GENE-DB human TR gene sequences. A later analysis assigned CDR3 sequences and most-parsimonious VDJ recombination scenarios with the TCRdist pipeline. A later analysis defined each TCR beta chain by its CDR3 amino acid sequence plus V-gene family, and excluded reads lacking a unique V-gene family. In a later analysis, fewer than 600 highly shared, low-generation-probability nucleotide sequences were removed to address suspected cross-contamination and a sequencing artifact. A later analysis calculated a clonal expansion index for each public chain from normalized within-repertoire ranks of inferred template counts. In a later analysis, generation probabilities were computed using a VDJ recombination model fitted to out-of-frame rearrangements, and the results were checked against IGoR. In a later analysis, hypergeometric tests were used to score TCR-TCR, TCR-HLA and TCR-CMV co-occurrence, with a repertoire-size bias correction applied to TCR pairs. In a later analysis, false discovery rates were estimated by permuting HLA or CMV assignments 20 times. A later analysis grouped co-occurring TCRs with DBSCAN, adding TCRdist sequence similarity when clustering within HLA-allele-positive subsets. Co-occurrence clustering excluded repertoires with fewer than 30,000 or more than 120,000 public chains, plus five with anomalous nucleotide sharing. The table was pulled from immuneACCESS by TCRdb, which kept in-frame rearrangements only. Such tables lose some clones; where checked, under half of the loss comes from unresolved V genes, and the rest has no known cause. From that table come the V and J calls and clone size; the DNA was used to work out D and trimming. Here the sample has some 110,000 clones; more than 65% occur a single time. 7.5% to 9% of the sample rests with the top ten.

The full study reports these points: In an earlier analysis of around 500 of the donors, most TCR beta V segments appeared in productive rearrangements about 90% or about 30% of the time, broadly matching IMGT annotations. Most CMV-associated TCR beta chains appeared to be HLA-restricted in a later analysis, and the HLA associations seemed to be driven largely by CMV exposure. A further reported finding was that TCR beta sequences accurately predicted the HLA-A and HLA-B alleles for most subjects in the first cohort. A cluster of highly shared sequence variants was judged likely to represent a technical artifact of the sequencing pipeline. A later analysis found that HLA-associated TCR beta chains were more clonally expanded and had lower generation probabilities than equally common non-associated chains. The study gave a list of more than 150 TCR beta chains associated with cytomegalovirus. At a false discovery rate of 0.05, a later analysis linked 15,000 to 20,000 TCR beta sequences to specific HLA alleles. Only TCR beta chains were sequenced in this cohort, and the absence of alpha or paired-chain data limited detectable features. Most TCR sequences were observed very rarely across donors, whereas some public TCRs were present in many individuals. Because some donors lacked HLA typing at each locus, the association tests relied only on the typed subset. Because counts were too low, 15 to 20 rarely observed V segments, including chromosome 9 orphons, were excluded from the earlier analysis of several hundred of the donors. Three of the identified cytomegalovirus-associated TCR beta chains were confirmed in vitro to be specific for cytomegalovirus antigens. Several of the top co-occurrence clusters appeared to be linked to parvovirus B19, influenza, CMV and Epstein-Barr virus, according to a later analysis. In a later analysis, the rate of TCR association differed among HLA loci, with DRB1 alleles having the most associated TCRs and HLA-C alleles having the fewest. A later genetic analysis associated a missense DCLRE1C variant with V-gene and J-gene trimming of TCR beta chains, and an independent cohort replicated the association. Cytomegalovirus status was reported to be diagnosed by the classifier with high specificity and sensitivity in both the original and validation cohorts. Compared with the roughly 700-donor mean, donors in an Asian-associated ancestry cluster had fewer N-insertions in productive TCRs, according to a later genetic analysis. Some IMGT-functional V segments, including TRBV6-2 and TRBV6-3, could not be told apart with the 87-base-pair reads, so those segments were excluded. For the cohort, immune exposure information was limited to CMV serostatus. Linkage disequilibrium might explain the correlated functional status among segregating V segments, but an unknown experimental factor could not be excluded. When HLA alleles, especially DR and DQ, strongly co-occurred, TCR associations were difficult to assign to individual alleles. Sequencing depth was assumed to be roughly uniform across donors in the presence/absence analyses, though that assumption may not hold. According to the authors, the approach could potentially be generalized to other disease states and immunological phenotypes.

This chain joins TRBV2 to TRBJ1-2; the D gene remains uncertain. The clonotype comes from a man aged 40-50 years in good health and CMV-seropositive. Sample: PBMCs. The DNA sequence follows: TGTGCCAGCAGTGACTCAGGTGACCTCTATGGCTACACCTTC. This translates into CASSDSGDLYGYTF. Supplemented by the reference TRBV2 and TRBJ1-2 proteins around the CDR3, the complete variable domain is EPEVTQTPSHQVTQMGQEVILRCVPISNHLYFYWYRQILGQKVEFLVSFYNNEISEKSEIFDDQFSVERPDGSNFTLKIRSTKLEDSAMYFCASSDSGDLYGYTFGSGTRLTVV.